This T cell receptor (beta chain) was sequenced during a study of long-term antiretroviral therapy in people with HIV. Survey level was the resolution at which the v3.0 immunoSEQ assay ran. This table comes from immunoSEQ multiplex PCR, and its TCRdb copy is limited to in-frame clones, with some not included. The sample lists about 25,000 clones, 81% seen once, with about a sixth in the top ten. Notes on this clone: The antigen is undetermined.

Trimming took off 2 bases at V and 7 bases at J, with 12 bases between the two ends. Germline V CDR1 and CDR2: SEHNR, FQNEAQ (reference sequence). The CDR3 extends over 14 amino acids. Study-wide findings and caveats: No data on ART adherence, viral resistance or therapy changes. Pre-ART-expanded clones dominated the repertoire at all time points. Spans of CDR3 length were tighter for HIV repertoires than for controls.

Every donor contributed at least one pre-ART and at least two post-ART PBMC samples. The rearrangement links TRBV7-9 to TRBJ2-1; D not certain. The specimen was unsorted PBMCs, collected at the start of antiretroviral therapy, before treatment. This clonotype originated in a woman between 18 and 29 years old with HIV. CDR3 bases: TGTGCCAGCAGCTTATGGGGTCCAAGTAATGAGCAGTTCTTC. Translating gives CASSLWGPSNEQFF.